The 16 T cell receptor beta chains below all came from one sample that was sequenced in a study of identical twins. TCRdb processed the 5' RACE reads anew with MiXCR; each CDR3 protein has one entry. The data contain around 220,000 distinct CDR3 sequences, around 15% of them singletons. Source material: memory (CD45RO+) T cells sorted from blood. These receptor sequences come from a young woman in good health.

The gene calls are TRBV7-2 and TRBJ2-1; D ambiguous. The germline CDR1 and CDR2 sequences are SGHTA and FQGNSA. The V and J ends lost 3 bases and 8 bases respectively, with 17 bases between them. This CDR3 comprises 15 residues. Here the CDR3 DNA reads TGTGCCAGCAGCTTTAGTTCCCCGGGTGTGGATGAGCAGTTCTTC. It yields the protein CASSFSSPGVDEQFF.

V usage is TRBV15 and J usage is TRBJ1-5, with D uncertain. CDR1 LNHNV and CDR2 YYDKDF come from the germline V gene (reference sequence). CDR3 length: 8 amino acids. Between the trimmed V and J ends, which lost 8 bases and 7 bases, there was a span of 0 bases. The CDR3 region is CATQPQHF. The CDR3 nucleotides are TGTGCCACCCAGCCCCAGCATTTT.

In this sample, this clonotype turned up a few times. J is TRBJ2-7 and V is TRBV20-1; a possible D gene is TRBD2 (6 bases). This CDR3 has 11 residues. Germline V gene lookup returns CDR1 DFQATT and CDR2 SNEGSKA (reference sequence). V lost 5 bases and J 4 bases, leaving 9 bases between the germline ends. CDR3 nucleotides: TGCAGTGCTGCGGGGAGATACGAGCAGTACTTC. The encoded protein is CSAAGRYEQYF.

This clonotype was found many times. The rearrangement uses TRBV2 and TRBJ1-1; D gene uncertain. V lost 8 bases to trimming and J lost 4 bases, with 11 bases between them. Per germline, CDR1 SNHLY and CDR2 FYNNEI. The CDR3 extends over 12 amino acids. This CDR3 reads CASPGQRTEAFF. The CDR3 region has the DNA TGTGCCAGCCCGGGTCAGCGCACTGAAGCTTTCTTT.

The chain uses TRBV3-1 and TRBJ2-7; 7 bases are shared with TRBD2. The CDR3 sequence is 15 residues long. V gave up 4 bases and J gave up 4 bases; unmatched junction bases: 10. Germline V gene lookup returns CDR1 LGHDT and CDR2 YNNKEL (reference sequence). The CDR3 loop reads CASSRRGGRRYEQYF. As DNA, the CDR3 is TGTGCCAGCAGCCGAAGAGGCGGGAGAAGATACGAGCAGTACTTC.

The table lists this clonotype with many counts. J is TRBJ2-1 and V is TRBV7-3, with TRBD2 identical over 10 bases. This CDR3 is 16 amino acids long. Per germline, CDR1 SGHTA and CDR2 FQGTGA. The V segment lost 3 bases and the J segment 4 bases; nucleotides outside the gene matches: 6. The CDR3 is CASSFSGTSEYNEQFF. In nucleotides, the CDR3 is TGTGCCAGCAGCTTTTCTGGGACTAGCGAGTACAATGAGCAGTTCTTC.

This clonotype was seen only a few times. The rearrangement uses TRBV12-3 or TRBV12-4 and TRBJ2-1, with 14 nucleotides matching TRBD2. Trimming cost V 4 bases and J 6 bases; bases outside gene matches: 14. There are 19 residues in the CDR3. CDR3 sequence (DNA): TGTGCCAGCAGTTCCCGACTAGCGGGGGGGCCCAAGCTGGTCAATGAGCAGTTCTTC. It translates to CASSSRLAGGPKLVNEQFF.

This chain joins TRBV30 and TRBJ1-5; D is unresolved. Germline CDR1 reads GTSNPN; CDR2 reads SVGIG (reference sequence). The ends were cut back, 6 bases at V and 2 bases at J, with 11 bases in the middle. This CDR3 region has 13 residues. For the CDR3, the DNA is TGTGCCTGTGGCCCTCGGGGCAATCAGCCCCAGCATTTT. It encodes CACGPRGNQPQHF.

The chain combines TRBV27 with TRBJ2-1, with 11 bases identical to TRBD2. The V and J ends lost 5 bases and 4 bases, in that order; junction bases with no gene match: 7. The V gene's germline CDR1 is MNHEY and CDR2 SMNVEV (reference sequence). The CDR3 covers 16 residues. The DNA of the CDR3 is TGTGCCAGCAGTGCTAGCGGGAGGCCGTGGTACAATGAGCAGTTCTTC. Its protein product is CASSASGRPWYNEQFF.

The chain recombines TRBV20-1 with TRBJ2-1; D might be TRBD2 (7 bases). This CDR3 spans 15 amino acids. Germline lookup yields CDR1 DFQATT and CDR2 SNEGSKA (reference sequence). The V and J ends lost 0 bases and 12 bases respectively, with 21 bases between them. The CDR3 sequence is CSARDLVARGGGQFF. DNA of the CDR3: TGCAGTGCTAGAGATCTGGTCGCTAGGGGGGGTGGGCAGTTCTTC.

Note on this clonotype: This clone may be a read error of a much larger clone one base away. The V gene is TRBV12-3 or TRBV12-4, the J gene TRBJ2-7; a weak D match, TRBD2 (5 bases). There are 15 residues in the CDR3. V lost 4 bases and J lost 5, with 18 bases in between. This chain's CDR3 is CASSSAGRGSNEQYF. CDR3 in DNA: TGTGCCAGCAGTTCGGCTGGACGGGGTAGTAACGAGCAGTACTTC.

This clonotype was counted only a few times. This chain joins TRBV30 and TRBJ2-1; no firm D call. The germline V gene encodes CDR1 GTSNPN and CDR2 SVGIG (reference sequence). The CDR3 covers 11 residues. Trimming removed 0 bases at V and 5 bases at J, with 2 bases between. Here the CDR3 reads CAWSVHNEQFF. CDR3 bases: TGTGCCTGGAGTGTCCACAATGAGCAGTTCTTC.

The sample holds a few counts of this clonotype. The rearrangement joins TRBV27 to TRBJ2-7; D is undetermined. This CDR3 spans 14 amino acids. The V end lost 6 bases, the J end lost 5 bases, and 17 bases lay between the germline ends. Germline V gene lookup returns CDR1 MNHEY and CDR2 SMNVEV (reference sequence). CDR3 nucleotides: TGTGCCAGCAGCCGTGTTAGTCCCATGAACGAGCAGTACTTC. Its translation: CASSRVSPMNEQYF.

This clonotype was recorded at least ten times. The chain is built from TRBV7-2 and TRBJ1-6; D unresolved. The V end lost 1 base, the J end lost 0 bases, and 10 bases lay between the germline ends. In germline, CDR1 is SGHTA, CDR2 FQGNSA. This CDR3 has 17 amino acids. The CDR3 loop reads CASSLVGGSSYNSPLHF. The CDR3 bases are TGTGCCAGCAGCTTAGTTGGAGGGAGCTCCTATAATTCACCCCTCCACTTT.

Ten or more counts support this clonotype. J is TRBJ2-7 and V is TRBV7-2, with TRBD2 matching 7 bases. Trimming cost V 0 bases and J 3 bases; bases outside gene matches: 5. This CDR3 spans 15 amino acids. The V gene's germline CDR1 is SGHTA and CDR2 FQGNSA. The CDR3 DNA follows: TGTGCCAGCAGCTTAGCTGGGACTACCCACTACGAGCAGTACTTC. Amino acids: CASSLAGTTHYEQYF.

Only a few counts were recorded for this clonotype. The J gene is TRBJ2-2, the V gene TRBV12-5; D perhaps matches TRBD2 (5 bases). CDR1 is LGHNT and CDR2 is FRNRAP in the germline V gene. There are 14 residues in the CDR3. Trimming stripped 6 bases from V and 1 base from J, with 9 bases between. The CDR3 region has the DNA TGTGCTAGTGGCCCAACTAGGAACACCGGGGAGCTGTTTTTT. This gives the protein CASGPTRNTGELFF. Variable domain in full (rest from reference TRBV12-5 and TRBJ2-2): DARVTQTPRHKVTEMGQEVTMRCQPILGHNTVFWYRQTMMQGLELLAYFRNRAPLDDSGMPKDRFSAEMPDATLATLKIQPSEPRDSAVYFCASGPTRNTGELFFGEGSRLTVL.